Here is one TCR beta chain with its context. This specimen comes from a study of early T cells in non-severe SARS-CoV-2 infection. The CDR3 is 14 residues long. V gave up 7 bases and J gave up 3 bases; unmatched junction bases: 8. MiXCR, run by TCRdb on the 5' RACE reads, gives a single entry per CDR3 protein. Of 80,000 to 95,000 distinct CDR3 sequences listed, roughly 15% are singletons. The chain links TRBV12-3 or TRBV12-4 to TRBJ2-7; 8 bases are a match to TRBD1. This clonotype was sampled from an adult who was a healthcare worker with PCR-confirmed SARS-CoV-2 infection or an uninfected control (not recorded which). Sequences were derived from whole blood, sampled at baseline. This chain's CDR3 is CASIQGQGNYEQYF. CDR3 coding DNA: TGTGCCAGCATCCAAGGACAGGGCAACTACGAGCAGTACTTC.